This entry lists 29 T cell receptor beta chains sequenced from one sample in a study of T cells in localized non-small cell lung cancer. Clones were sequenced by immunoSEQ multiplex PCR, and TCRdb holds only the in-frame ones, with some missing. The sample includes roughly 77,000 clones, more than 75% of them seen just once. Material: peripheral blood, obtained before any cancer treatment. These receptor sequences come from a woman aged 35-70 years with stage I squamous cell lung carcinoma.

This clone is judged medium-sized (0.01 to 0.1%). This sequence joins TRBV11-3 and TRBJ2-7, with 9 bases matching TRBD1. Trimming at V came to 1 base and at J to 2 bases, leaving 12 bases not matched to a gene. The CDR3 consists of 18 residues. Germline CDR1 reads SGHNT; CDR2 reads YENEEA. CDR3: CASSLVFGTGSVTYEQYF. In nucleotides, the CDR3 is TGTGCCAGCAGCTTAGTTTTCGGGACAGGGAGTGTCACCTACGAGCAGTACTTC.

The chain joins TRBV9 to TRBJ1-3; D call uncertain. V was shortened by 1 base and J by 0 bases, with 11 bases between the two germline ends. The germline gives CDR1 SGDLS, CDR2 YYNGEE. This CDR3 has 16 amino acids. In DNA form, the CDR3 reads TGTGCCAGCAGCGTAAGTGCGGGGTTCTCTGGAAACACCATATATTTT. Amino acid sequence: CASSVSAGFSGNTIYF.

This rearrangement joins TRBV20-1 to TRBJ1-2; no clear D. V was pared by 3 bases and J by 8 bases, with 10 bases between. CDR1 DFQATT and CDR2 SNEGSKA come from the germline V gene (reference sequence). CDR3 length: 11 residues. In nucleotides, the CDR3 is TGCAGTGCTAGTCCCCCCGGGGGCTACACCTTC. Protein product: CSASPPGGYTF.

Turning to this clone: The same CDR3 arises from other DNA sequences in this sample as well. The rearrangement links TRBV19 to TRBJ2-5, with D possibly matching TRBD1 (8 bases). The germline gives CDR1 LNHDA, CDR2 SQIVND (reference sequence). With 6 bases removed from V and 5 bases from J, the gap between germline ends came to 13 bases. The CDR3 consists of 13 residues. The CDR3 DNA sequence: TGTGCCAGTAGCGACAGGGGAGGGGAGACCCAGTACTTC. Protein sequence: CASSDRGGETQYF.

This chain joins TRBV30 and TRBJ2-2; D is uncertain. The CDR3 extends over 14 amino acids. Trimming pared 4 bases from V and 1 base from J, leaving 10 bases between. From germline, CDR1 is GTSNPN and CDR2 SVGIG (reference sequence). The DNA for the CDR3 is TGTGCCTGGAAAATCATGGGGAACACCGGGGAGCTGTTTTTT. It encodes CAWKIMGNTGELFF.

The CDR3 bases are TGTGCCAGCAGTGCCTTAGGGTCCGGGGGCCCCTACAATGAGCAGTTCTTC. Protein product: CASSALGSGGPYNEQFF. V gene TRBV25-1 combines with J gene TRBJ2-1; D possibly matches TRBD1 or TRBD2 (6 bases each). This CDR3 has 17 amino acids. CDR1 MGHDK and CDR2 SYGVNS come from the germline V gene. The V and J ends lost 4 bases and 2 bases respectively, with 18 bases between them.

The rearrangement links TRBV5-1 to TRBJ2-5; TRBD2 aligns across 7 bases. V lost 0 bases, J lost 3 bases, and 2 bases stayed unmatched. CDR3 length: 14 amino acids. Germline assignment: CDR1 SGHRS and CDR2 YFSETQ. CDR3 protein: CASSLGDYEETQYF. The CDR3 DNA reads TGCGCCAGCAGCTTGGGGGACTACGAAGAGACCCAGTACTTC. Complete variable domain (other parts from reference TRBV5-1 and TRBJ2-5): KAGVTQTPRYLIKTRGQQVTLSCSPISGHRSVSWYQQTPGQGLQFLFEYFSETQRNKGNFPGRFSGRQFSNSRSEMNVSTLELGDSALYLCASSLGDYEETQYFGPGTRLLVL.

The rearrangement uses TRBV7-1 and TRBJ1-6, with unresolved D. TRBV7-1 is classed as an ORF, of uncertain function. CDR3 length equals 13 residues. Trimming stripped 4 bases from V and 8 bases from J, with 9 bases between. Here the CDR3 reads CASSLVIDSPLHF. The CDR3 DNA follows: TGTGCCAGCAGCTTAGTGATAGATTCACCCCTCCACTTT.

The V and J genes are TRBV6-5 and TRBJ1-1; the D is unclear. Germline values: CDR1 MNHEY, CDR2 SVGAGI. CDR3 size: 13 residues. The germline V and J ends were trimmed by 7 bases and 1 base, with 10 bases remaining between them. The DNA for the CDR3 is TGTGCCAGCACCGACCTAGGGAACACTGAAGCTTTCTTT. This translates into CASTDLGNTEAFF.

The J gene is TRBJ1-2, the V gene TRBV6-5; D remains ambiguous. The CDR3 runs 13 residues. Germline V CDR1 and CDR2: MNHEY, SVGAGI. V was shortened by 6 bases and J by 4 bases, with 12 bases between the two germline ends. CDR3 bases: TGTGCCAGCAGCTCCGACCGACTCTATGGCTACACCTTC. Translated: CASSSDRLYGYTF.

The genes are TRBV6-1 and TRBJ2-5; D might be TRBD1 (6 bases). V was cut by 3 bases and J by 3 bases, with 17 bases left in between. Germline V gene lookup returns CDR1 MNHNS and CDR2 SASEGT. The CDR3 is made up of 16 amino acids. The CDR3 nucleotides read TGTGCCAGCAGTGATCTTTTAGGGAAGGGGGAAGAGACCCAGTACTTC. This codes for CASSDLLGKGEETQYF.

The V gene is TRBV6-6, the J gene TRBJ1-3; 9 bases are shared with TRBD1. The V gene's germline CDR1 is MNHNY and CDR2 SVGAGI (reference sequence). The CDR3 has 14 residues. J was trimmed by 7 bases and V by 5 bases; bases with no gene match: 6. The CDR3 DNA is TGTGCCAGCAGTCCCGGGACAGGGAGGAACACCATATATTTT. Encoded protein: CASSPGTGRNTIYF.

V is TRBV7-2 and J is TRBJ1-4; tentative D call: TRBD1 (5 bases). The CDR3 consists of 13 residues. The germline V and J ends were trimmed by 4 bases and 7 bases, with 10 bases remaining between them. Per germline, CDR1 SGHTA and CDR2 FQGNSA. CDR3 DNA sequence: TGTGCCAGCAGCTCCTCGGGGGGTGAAAAACTGTTTTTT. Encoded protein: CASSSSGGEKLFF.

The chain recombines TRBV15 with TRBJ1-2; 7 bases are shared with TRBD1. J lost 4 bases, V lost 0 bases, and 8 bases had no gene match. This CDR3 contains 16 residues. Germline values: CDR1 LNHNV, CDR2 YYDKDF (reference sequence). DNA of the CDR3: TGTGCCACCAGCAGAGATCAGAGACAGGGTGTCTATGGCTACACCTTC. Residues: CATSRDQRQGVYGYTF.

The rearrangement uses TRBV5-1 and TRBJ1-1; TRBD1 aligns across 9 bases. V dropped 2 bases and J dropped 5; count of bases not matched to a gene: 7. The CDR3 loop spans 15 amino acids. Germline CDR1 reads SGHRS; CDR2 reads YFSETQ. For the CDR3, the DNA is TGCGCCAGCAGCTTCAACAGGGGGCGCGGGACTGAAGCTTTCTTT. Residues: CASSFNRGRGTEAFF.

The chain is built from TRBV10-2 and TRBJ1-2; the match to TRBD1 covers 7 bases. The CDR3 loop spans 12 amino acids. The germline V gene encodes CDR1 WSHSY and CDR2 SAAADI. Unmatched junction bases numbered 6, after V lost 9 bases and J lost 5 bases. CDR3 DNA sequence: TGCGCCAGTTTCGGGACAGAATATGGCTACACCTTC. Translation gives CASFGTEYGYTF.

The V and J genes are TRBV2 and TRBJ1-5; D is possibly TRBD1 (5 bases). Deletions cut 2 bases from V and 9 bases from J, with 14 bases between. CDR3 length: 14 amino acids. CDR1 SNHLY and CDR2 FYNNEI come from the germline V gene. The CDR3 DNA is TGTGCCAGCAGTGAAAGGGACCCCCCGATGCCCCAGCATTTT. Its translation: CASSERDPPMPQHF. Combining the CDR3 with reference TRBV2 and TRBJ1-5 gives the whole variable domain EPEVTQTPSHQVTQMGQEVILRCVPISNHLYFYWYRQILGQKVEFLVSFYNNEISEKSEIFDDQFSVERPDGSNFTLKIRSTKLEDSAMYFCASSERDPPMPQHFGDGTRLSIL.

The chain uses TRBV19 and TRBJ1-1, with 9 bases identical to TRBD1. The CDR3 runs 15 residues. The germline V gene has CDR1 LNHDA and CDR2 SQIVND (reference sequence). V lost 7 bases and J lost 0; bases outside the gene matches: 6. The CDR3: CASMAGQGLNTEAFF. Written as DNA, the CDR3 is TGTGCCAGTATGGCGGGACAGGGCCTGAACACTGAAGCTTTCTTT.

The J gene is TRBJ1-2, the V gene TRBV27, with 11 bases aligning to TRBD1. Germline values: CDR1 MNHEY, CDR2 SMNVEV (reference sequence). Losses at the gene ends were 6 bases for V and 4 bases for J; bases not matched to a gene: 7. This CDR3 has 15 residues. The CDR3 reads CASSPGQGGSYGYTF. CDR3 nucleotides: TGTGCCAGCAGCCCGGGACAGGGGGGCAGCTATGGCTACACCTTC.

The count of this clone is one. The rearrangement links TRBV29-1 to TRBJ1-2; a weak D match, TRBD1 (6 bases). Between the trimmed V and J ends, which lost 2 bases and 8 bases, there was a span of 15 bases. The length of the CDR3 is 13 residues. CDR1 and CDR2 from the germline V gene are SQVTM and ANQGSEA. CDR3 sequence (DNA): TGCAGCGTTGAAATACAGGGCGTAATGGGCTACACCTTC. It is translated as CSVEIQGVMGYTF.

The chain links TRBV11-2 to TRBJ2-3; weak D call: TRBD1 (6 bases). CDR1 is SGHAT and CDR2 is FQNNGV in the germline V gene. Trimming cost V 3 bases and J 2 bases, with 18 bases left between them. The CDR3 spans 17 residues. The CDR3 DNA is TGTGCCAGCAGCTTCCACAGGGAAAGTGGATCCACAGATACGCAGTATTTT. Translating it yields CASSFHRESGSTDTQYF.

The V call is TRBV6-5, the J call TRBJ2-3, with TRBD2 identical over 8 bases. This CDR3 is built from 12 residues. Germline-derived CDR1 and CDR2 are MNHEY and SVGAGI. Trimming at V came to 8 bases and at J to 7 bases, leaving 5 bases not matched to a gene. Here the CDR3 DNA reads TGTGCCAGCGGGGTAGCGGGGAATACGCAGTATTTT. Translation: CASGVAGNTQYF.

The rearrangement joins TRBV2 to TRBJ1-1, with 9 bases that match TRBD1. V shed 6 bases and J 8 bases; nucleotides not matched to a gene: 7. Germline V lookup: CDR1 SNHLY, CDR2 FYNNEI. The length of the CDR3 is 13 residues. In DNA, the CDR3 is TGTGCCAGCAGAGAATTTGACAGGGGGGAAGCTTTCTTT. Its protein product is CASREFDRGEAFF.

In nucleotides, the CDR3 is TGTGCCAGCAGACGACTAGCGGGGGAGGGATACGAGCAGTACTTC. It encodes CASRRLAGEGYEQYF. The gene calls are TRBV6-1 and TRBJ2-7, with 12 bases lining up with TRBD2. V shed 6 bases and J 4 bases; nucleotides not matched to a gene: 7. The CDR3 is 15 residues long. Germline loops: CDR1 MNHNS, CDR2 SASEGT.

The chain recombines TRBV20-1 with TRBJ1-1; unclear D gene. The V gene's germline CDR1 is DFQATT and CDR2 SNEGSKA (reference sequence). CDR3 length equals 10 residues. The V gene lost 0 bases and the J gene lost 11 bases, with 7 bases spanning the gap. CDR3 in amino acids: CSAREKWAFF. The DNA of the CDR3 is TGCAGTGCTAGAGAAAAGTGGGCTTTCTTT.

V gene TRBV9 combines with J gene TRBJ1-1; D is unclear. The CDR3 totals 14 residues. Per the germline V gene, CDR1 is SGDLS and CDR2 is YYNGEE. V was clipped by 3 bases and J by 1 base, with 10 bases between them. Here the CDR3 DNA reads TGTGCCAGCAGCGCGCTCGTCCCGAACACTGAAGCTTTCTTT. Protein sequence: CASSALVPNTEAFF.

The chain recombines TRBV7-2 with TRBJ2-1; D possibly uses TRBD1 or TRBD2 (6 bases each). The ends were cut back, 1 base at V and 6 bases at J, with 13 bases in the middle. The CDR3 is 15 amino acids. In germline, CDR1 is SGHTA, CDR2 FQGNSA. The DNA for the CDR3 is TGTGCCAGCAGCTTAGGAGGGGGGCTAGGCAATGAGCAGTTCTTC. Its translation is CASSLGGGLGNEQFF.

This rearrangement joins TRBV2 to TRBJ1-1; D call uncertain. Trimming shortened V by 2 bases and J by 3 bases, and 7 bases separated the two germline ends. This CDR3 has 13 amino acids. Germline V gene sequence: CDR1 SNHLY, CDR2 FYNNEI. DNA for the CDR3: TGTGCCAGCAGTGAAACTCTCTACACTGAAGCTTTCTTT. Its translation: CASSETLYTEAFF.

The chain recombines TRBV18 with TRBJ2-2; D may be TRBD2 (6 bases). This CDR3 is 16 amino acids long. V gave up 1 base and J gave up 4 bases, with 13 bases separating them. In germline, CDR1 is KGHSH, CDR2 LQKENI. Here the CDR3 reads CASSPRGARTTGELFF. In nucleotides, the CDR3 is TGTGCCAGCTCACCACGCGGGGCCAGGACCACCGGGGAGCTGTTTTTT.